The text below deals with one TCR beta chain. The entry originates in a study of blood T cell repertoires in COVID-19. In the study overall: Samples of COVID-19 (acute and convalescent) were obtained from the United States, Italy and Spain. Nucleic acid was either cDNA or gDNA, and it came from T cells, B-cell-depleted T cells, or PBMCs.

In the authors' workflow: Estimation of nucleated cell counts relied on the amplification of reference gene primers. TCRdb's copy holds only in-frame clones and misses some; the assay was immunoSEQ multiplex PCR. D and trimming come from the DNA, and the V and J calls and clone size come from that table. The table has tens of thousands of clones, approximately 91% seen once; the top ten hold 2% to 2.5%. The sample taken for sequencing was peripheral blood. The receptor's source is a man in his 60s with acute or convalescent COVID-19.

CDR3 residues: CASSFAVNQPQHF. CDR3 coding DNA: TGTGCCAGCAGCTTTGCGGTCAATCAGCCCCAGCATTTT. The chain uses TRBV5-5 and TRBJ1-5; D is unclear. This CDR3 region has 13 residues. Per germline, CDR1 SGHKS and CDR2 YYEKEE (reference sequence). V lost 2 bases to trimming and J lost 3 bases, with 6 bases between them.